This entry lists 20 T cell receptor beta chains sequenced from one sample in a study of blood T cell repertoires in COVID-19. The method was immunoSEQ multiplex PCR; TCRdb's version includes in-frame clones alone and lacks a portion of them. This table holds roughly 100,000 clones, 88% found once. The specimen was peripheral blood. These receptors all stem from a woman between 70 and 85 years old with acute or convalescent COVID-19.

The chain recombines TRBV9 with TRBJ2-5; D possibly corresponds to TRBD1 (5 bases). Germline CDR1 reads SGDLS; CDR2 reads YYNGEE. This CDR3 region has 15 residues. V was shortened by 5 bases and J by 5 bases, with 19 bases between the two germline ends. The CDR3 sequence is CASSSGQGRLETQYF. The CDR3 coding sequence is TGTGCCAGCAGTTCGGGTCAGGGTAGGTTGGAGACCCAGTACTTC.

This clone has just a few counts. The chain is built from TRBV3-1 (or the pseudogene TRBV3-2) and TRBJ1-6; D might be TRBD1 (6 bases). This CDR3 has 15 amino acids. Looked up from germline, CDR1 is LGHDT and CDR2 is YNNKEL (reference sequence). V lost 3 bases and J 10 bases, leaving 16 bases between the germline ends. The CDR3 nucleotides are TGTGCCAGCAGCCAGACTACAGGGATTCGGTCACCCCTCCACTTT. It codes for CASSQTTGIRSPLHF.

V usage is TRBV6-5 and J usage is TRBJ2-5; possible D gene TRBD2, 5 bases. Trimming removed 4 bases at V and 5 bases at J, with 20 bases between. The CDR3 length is 16 residues. Germline V CDR1 and CDR2: MNHEY, SVGAGI. CDR3 sequence: CASSSKGRERGETQYF. DNA for the CDR3: TGTGCCAGCAGTTCCAAGGGAAGGGAGAGAGGGGAGACCCAGTACTTC.

The genes are TRBV20-1 and TRBJ2-1; 11 bases are shared with TRBD2. This CDR3 has 19 residues. V lost 3 bases, J lost 0 bases, and 13 bases stayed unmatched. Per germline, CDR1 DFQATT and CDR2 SNEGSKA (reference sequence). The chain's CDR3 is CSASSLAGGVEYSYNEQFF. In nucleotides, the CDR3 is TGCAGTGCTAGTTCCTTAGCGGGAGGGGTGGAATACTCCTACAATGAGCAGTTCTTC.

This rearrangement joins TRBV11-2 to TRBJ1-6; 8 bases agree with TRBD1. The CDR3 extends over 14 amino acids. The V gene end was trimmed by 5 bases and the J gene end by 10 bases; junction bases not matched to a gene: 7. Germline CDR1 and CDR2: SGHAT and FQNNGV. The CDR3 nucleotides are TGTGCCAGCAGCGGAGGGACAGGCGGATCACCCCTCCACTTT. This translates into CASSGGTGGSPLHF.

The chain has TRBV3-1 (or the pseudogene TRBV3-2) and TRBJ1-6, with a weak D call TRBD1 (5 bases). V was pared by 4 bases and J by 7 bases, with 11 bases between. CDR3 length: 14 residues. CDR1 and CDR2 from the germline V gene are LGHDT and YNNKEL (reference sequence). The CDR3 loop is CASSPQGGNSPLHF. CDR3 DNA sequence: TGTGCCAGCAGCCCCCAGGGAGGGAATTCACCCCTCCACTTT.

The chain couples TRBV25-1 to TRBJ1-6; 7 bases align to TRBD1. V shed 1 base, J shed 9 bases, and the junction held 3 bases outside the gene matches. Germline values: CDR1 MGHDK, CDR2 SYGVNS. CDR3 length equals 14 residues. CDR3 residues: CASSELQGSSPLHF. CDR3 nucleotides: TGTGCCAGCAGTGAATTACAGGGGAGTTCACCCCTCCACTTT.

The chain links TRBV6-2 or TRBV6-3 to TRBJ2-1; D may be TRBD2 (5 bases). CDR1 is MNHEY, CDR2 SVGEGT, per germline. The CDR3 runs to 14 residues. The ends were cut back, 4 bases at V and 7 bases at J, with 14 bases in the middle. The CDR3 protein is CASSFKRTSNEQFF. Written as DNA, the CDR3 is TGTGCCAGCAGTTTCAAGCGGACCTCTAATGAGCAGTTCTTC.

The V gene is TRBV2, the J gene TRBJ2-5; D may be TRBD1 (6 bases). This CDR3 is 13 amino acids long. Deletions cut 8 bases from V and 9 bases from J, with 19 bases between. The germline V gene encodes CDR1 SNHLY and CDR2 FYNNEI. DNA of the CDR3: TGTGCCAGCTCTGGACAGCCCGGCAGGGCCCAGTACTTC. It translates to CASSGQPGRAQYF. Full variable domain (missing parts from reference TRBV2 and TRBJ2-5): EPEVTQTPSHQVTQMGQEVILRCVPISNHLYFYWYRQILGQKVEFLVSFYNNEISEKSEIFDDQFSVERPDGSNFTLKIRSTKLEDSAMYFCASSGQPGRAQYFGPGTRLLVL.

The gene calls are TRBV28 and TRBJ1-5, with D perhaps matching TRBD1 (6 bases). The CDR3 consists of 14 residues. The V gene's germline CDR1 is MDHEN and CDR2 SYDVKM. V lost 9 bases, J lost 4 bases, and 16 bases lay in between. Here the CDR3 reads CASRGGQRNQPQHF. DNA for the CDR3: TGTGCCAGTCGGGGGGGGCAAAGAAATCAGCCCCAGCATTTT.

This clone was recorded a few times. This chain connects TRBV5-1 to TRBJ1-1, with D perhaps matching TRBD1 (6 bases). This CDR3 has 14 amino acids. V was shortened by 4 bases and J by 1 base, with 11 bases between the two germline ends. Germline lookup yields CDR1 SGHRS and CDR2 YFSETQ. CDR3 amino acids: CASSAQGGNTEAFF. The CDR3 DNA sequence: TGCGCCAGCAGCGCACAGGGCGGGAACACTGAAGCTTTCTTT.

The J gene is TRBJ2-2, the V gene TRBV28; 8 bases match TRBD1. Per the germline V gene, CDR1 is MDHEN and CDR2 is SYDVKM. The CDR3 spans 16 residues. J lost 5 bases, V lost 1 base, and 6 bases had no gene match. CDR3 loop: CASSLLSRGLTGELFF. Here the CDR3 DNA reads TGTGCCAGCAGTTTATTGTCCAGGGGGCTGACCGGGGAGCTGTTTTTT.

The table lists this clone with a few counts. This chain uses TRBV9 with TRBJ1-6; weak D call: TRBD1 (6 bases). This CDR3 has 17 amino acids. V shed 2 bases and J shed 8 bases, with 20 bases lying between them. In germline, CDR1 is SGDLS, CDR2 YYNGEE. CDR3 sequence (DNA): TGTGCCAGCAGCGTTACAGACGACAGGACCTTTGATTCACCCCTCCACTTT. Amino acids: CASSVTDDRTFDSPLHF.

The chain recombines TRBV6-5 with TRBJ2-5; D is perhaps TRBD2 (6 bases). Trimming shortened V by 2 bases and J by 5 bases, and 18 bases separated the two germline ends. Germline CDR1 reads MNHEY; CDR2 reads SVGAGI. The CDR3 has 16 amino acids. This CDR3 is CASSYGTGLGGETQYF. In nucleotides, the CDR3 is TGTGCCAGCAGTTACGGAACGGGACTCGGCGGGGAGACCCAGTACTTC.

There are a few counts of this clone. The rearrangement joins TRBV24-1 to TRBJ2-3; TRBD2 aligns across 11 bases. The germline CDR1 and CDR2 sequences are KGHDR and SFDVKD. The CDR3 contains 16 residues. V trimming: 5 bases; J trimming: 4 bases; junction bases outside the gene matches: 7. The DNA for the CDR3 is TGTGCCACCAGTGCCGATAGCGGGAGGGGGGCAGATACGCAGTATTTT. This sequence encodes CATSADSGRGADTQYF.

The rearrangement joins TRBV13 to TRBJ1-1; D is perhaps TRBD1 (6 bases). The CDR3 has 15 amino acids. The germline CDR1 and CDR2 sequences are PRHDT and FYEKMQ (reference sequence). The ends were cut back, 1 base at V and 4 bases at J, with 13 bases in the middle. The CDR3 DNA is TGTGCCAGCAGCTTAGTGGTAGGGGGAAGCACTGAAGCTTTCTTT. This gives the protein CASSLVVGGSTEAFF.

This clone was picked up a small number of times. This chain links TRBV24-1 with TRBJ1-5; 7 bases fit TRBD1. J gave up 4 bases and V 7 bases, and 9 bases lay outside the gene matches. The CDR3 extends over 15 amino acids. Germline assignment: CDR1 KGHDR and CDR2 SFDVKD. The CDR3 sequence: CATSPRTGGNQPQHF. CDR3 coding DNA: TGTGCCACCAGCCCCAGGACAGGAGGGAATCAGCCCCAGCATTTT.

The chain recombines TRBV2 with TRBJ2-7; unclear D gene. Trimming stripped 6 bases from V and 0 bases from J, with 3 bases between. CDR3 size: 11 residues. Germline CDR1 reads SNHLY; CDR2 reads FYNNEI. The CDR3 protein is CASRASYEQYF. In DNA form, the CDR3 reads TGTGCCAGCAGGGCCTCCTACGAGCAGTACTTC.

This clone was counted a few times. The genes are TRBV27 and TRBJ2-2, with D unclear. V lost 2 bases and J 7 bases, leaving 5 bases between the germline ends. The germline CDR1 and CDR2 sequences are MNHEY and SMNVEV (reference sequence). The CDR3 totals 12 residues. CDR3 DNA sequence: TGTGCCAGCAGTTTACAGTACGGGGAGCTGTTTTTT. It yields the protein CASSLQYGELFF.

The J gene is TRBJ1-1, the V gene TRBV7-2; D not resolved. V was pared by 3 bases and J by 3 bases, with 11 bases between. Germline V gene lookup returns CDR1 SGHTA and CDR2 FQGNSA. There are 14 residues in the CDR3. The CDR3 loop reads CASSFTPVDTEAFF. CDR3 bases: TGTGCCAGCAGCTTCACACCTGTGGACACTGAAGCTTTCTTT.